The 2 T cell receptor beta chains below were found in one sample sequenced in a study of T cells in women clearing cervical HPV infection. Only in-frame clones appear in the TCRdb table, and some are missing; sequencing was by immunoSEQ multiplex PCR. The data show some 46,000 clones, and the top ten clones hold under 40%. The sequenced sample was blood buffy coat. The receptors shown here come from a woman between 18 and 69 years old with a cervical HPV16 infection that either progressed to CIN3+ or cleared (not recorded which).

A word on this clone: The read comes to an end 3 residues before the CDR3 does, leaving the germline J gene to fill in the end. This rearrangement joins TRBV7-9 to TRBJ2-3; 8 positions agree with TRBD1. The CDR3 is 13 residues long. Germline V lookup: CDR1 SEHNR, CDR2 FQNEAQ (reference sequence). The ends lost 5 bases at V and 6 bases at J; junction bases unmatched: 4. The covered CDR3 bases are TGTGCCAGCAGCACCGGACAGGGCGATACG. Translated, it gives CASSTGQGDT. The whole CDR3 is CASSTGQGDTQYF.

On this clone: The read terminates 3 residues ahead of where the CDR3 ends, so the germline J gene completes it. The rearrangement joins TRBV5-1 to TRBJ1-1; 7 bases agree with TRBD1. Germline trimming cut 4 bases from V and 1 base from J; bases unmatched to any gene: 4. CDR3 length: 14 amino acids. CDR1 is SGHRS and CDR2 is YFSETQ in the germline V gene. This CDR3 reads CASSGGTENTEAFF. The CDR3 DNA, read in part, is TGCGCCAGCAGCGGCGGGACAGAGAACACTGAA.